This TCR beta chain was sequenced in a study of T-cell memory formation after mild COVID-19. Whole-study findings and limits: Contracting clones from day 15 to 85 showed balanced CD4/CD8; later expanders favored CD4+. Contracting CD4+ clones sat mainly in CM and EM; CD8+ in EMRA. Some clones that responded turned up in pre-infection memory, which suggests that cross-reactive memory joined in.

Barcoded TCR alpha and TCR beta cDNA libraries with UMIs came from 5'RACE using constant-segment primers. A single record per CDR3 protein comes from TCRdb applying MiXCR to the 5' RACE reads. This table holds 550,000 to 600,000 distinct CDR3 sequences, around 16% found once. The ends were cut back, 5 bases at V and 3 bases at J, with 21 bases in the middle. CDR3 size: 17 residues. Germline V lookup: CDR1 MNHEY, CDR2 SMNVEV (reference sequence). In this sample, this clonotype turned up a few times. What it recognizes is unknown. The sample taken for sequencing was PBMCs or a T cell subset sorted from them (not recorded which). The chain joins TRBV27 to TRBJ2-3, with D possibly being TRBD1 (6 bases). The TCR originated in an adult woman who had mild COVID-19 (a few samples of this study predate the infection). Cell type and time point are not known. Here the CDR3 reads CASSPTQGSLFTDTQYF. CDR3 DNA: TGTGCCAGCAGTCCCACACAGGGTTCTCTCTTTACAGATACGCAGTATTTT.